This T cell receptor beta chain came from a study of OX40 agonist ivuxolimab in advanced cancers. Study background: Under the entry rules, prior anti-PD-1, anti-PD-L1 or anti-CTLA-4 therapy was allowed, and more than 35% had some. One patient with hepatocellular carcinoma and two with cutaneous melanoma, three in all, had partial responses.

The protocol was immunoSEQ multiplex PCR, while the TCRdb copy is restricted to in-frame clones and leaves out a portion. Of approximately 77,000 clones in the sample, 85% were seen once. CDR3 length: 12 residues. Trimming took 2 bases from V and 12 from J, leaving 13 bases between them. Germline CDR1 is ENHRY and CDR2 is SYGVKD. The chain employs TRBV10-3 and TRBJ1-2; D may be TRBD1 (5 bases). The TCR comes from an adult with an advanced solid tumor such as melanoma, head and neck, liver or kidney cancer. Source: CD4+ or CD8+ T cells sorted from blood, taken in a trial of the OX40 agonist ivuxolimab. The CDR3 spells CAISEPEGVNTF. The CDR3 DNA follows: TGTGCCATCAGTGAGCCAGAAGGGGTTAACACCTTC.